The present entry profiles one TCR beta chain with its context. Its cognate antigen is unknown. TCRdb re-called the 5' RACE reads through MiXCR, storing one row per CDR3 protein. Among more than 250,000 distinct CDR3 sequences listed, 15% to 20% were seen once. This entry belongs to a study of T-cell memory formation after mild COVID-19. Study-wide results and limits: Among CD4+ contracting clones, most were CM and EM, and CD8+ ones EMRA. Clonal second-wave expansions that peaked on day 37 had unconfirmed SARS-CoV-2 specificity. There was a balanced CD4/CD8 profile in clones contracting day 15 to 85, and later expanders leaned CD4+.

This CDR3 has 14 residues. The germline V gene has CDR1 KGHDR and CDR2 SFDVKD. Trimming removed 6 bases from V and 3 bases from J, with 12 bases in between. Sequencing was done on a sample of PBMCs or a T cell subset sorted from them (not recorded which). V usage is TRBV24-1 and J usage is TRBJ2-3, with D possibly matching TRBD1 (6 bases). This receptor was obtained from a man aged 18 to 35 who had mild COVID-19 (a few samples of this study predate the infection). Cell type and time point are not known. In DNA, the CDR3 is TGTGCCACCAGTTTAAACAGGGTAACAGATACGCAGTATTTT. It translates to CATSLNRVTDTQYF.